The clone carrying this TCR beta chain has a count of ten or more. As yet, its antigen is unknown. The data originate from a study of T-cell reconstitution after alpha-beta-depleted transplantation in children. V was clipped by 1 base and J by 0 bases, with 8 bases between them. The length of the CDR3 is 14 residues. Germline assignment: CDR1 SQVTM and CDR2 ANQGSEA. Unique molecular identifiers were incorporated into the prepared TCRbeta library. TCRdb used MiXCR to reprocess the PCR reads, holding one entry per CDR3 protein. The sample has 55,000 to 70,000 distinct CDR3 sequences, roughly a tenth seen once. General observations from the study: Newly made T cells mostly supplied T-cell counts and diversity one year after transplant. High day-60 TCRbeta diversity in some patients came from surviving recipient T cells and thymic progenitors.

This material consisted of PBMCs, taken before TCRalphabeta/CD19-depleted stem cell transplant. This sequence was found in a boy younger than 18 with acute myeloid leukemia, due to receive a stem cell transplant. The rearrangement joins TRBV29-1 to TRBJ2-3; D remains ambiguous. CDR3 protein: CSVEGTKSTDTQYF. The CDR3 DNA reads TGCAGCGTTGAAGGGACGAAAAGCACAGATACGCAGTATTTT.